This is a list of T cell receptor beta chains from one sample in a study of cytomegalovirus exposure and HLA in healthy donors. TCRdb's table, derived via immunoSEQ multiplex PCR, lists solely in-frame clones and lacks some. The repertoire consists of about 170,000 clones, with about 75% occurring once and the leading ten covering about 2.1%. Sequencing was done on a sample of PBMCs. The source of these receptors is a female donor in good health and CMV-seronegative. Each CDR3 is given with its conserved first and last residue. The D gene is left open where the match is weak.

D gene,V gene,J gene,CDR3 protein
TRBD1,TRBV5-4,TRBJ1-2,CASSRTTGGVEGGYTF
-,TRBV9,TRBJ2-6,CASSVESGANVLTF
-,TRBV20-1,TRBJ2-3,CSQLKDTQYF
TRBD1,TRBV18,TRBJ1-2,CASSPPGGTGTGGYTF
-,TRBV6-1,TRBJ1-6,CASALGQGLNSPLHF
TRBD1,TRBV28,TRBJ1-4,CASSPSDRDLGKLFF
-,TRBV7-9,TRBJ1-2,CASSPVGASRANYGYTF
TRBD1,TRBV13,TRBJ2-7,CASSFGTGNYEQYF
TRBD2,TRBV2,TRBJ2-7,CASTREAGGVGEQYF
-,TRBV4-2,TRBJ1-2,CASSHRSGDHGYTF
-,TRBV19,TRBJ1-3,CATPGDAGNTIYF
TRBD1,TRBV5-1,TRBJ1-4,CASSGQQGALGNEKLFF
TRBD1,TRBV10-1,TRBJ1-2,CASTPDRVSRSYTF
-,TRBV4-1,TRBJ1-1,CASSQDWEGEDTEAFF
TRBD1,TRBV29-1,TRBJ1-2,CSVSQGTGYDGYTF
-,TRBV6-1,TRBJ1-5,CASRNPSRVNQPQHF
-,TRBV6-6,TRBJ2-7,CASSTSDSRGEQYF
-,TRBV21-1,TRBJ2-6,CASSKARRYSGANVLTF
-,TRBV6-6,TRBJ1-2,CASSYPGGLRDYGYTF
-,TRBV19,TRBJ1-5,CASSMLQDRQPQHF
TRBD1,TRBV5-1,TRBJ2-3,CASSFGTGTGTDTQYF
-,TRBV2,TRBJ1-2,CASSDGFYGYTF
TRBD1,TRBV6-8,TRBJ2-7,CASPKGRGKIYEQYF
-,TRBV7-9,TRBJ2-5,CASSPALVWETQYF
TRBD1,TRBV6-5,TRBJ2-7,CASSYSRQGPEQYF
TRBD1,TRBV5-1,TRBJ1-5,CASSLGTGSNQPQHF
-,TRBV19,TRBJ1-5,CASRSLIGGNQPQHF
TRBD2,TRBV7-3,TRBJ2-3,CASSKGTSGSDTQYF
TRBD2,TRBV5-1,TRBJ2-5,CASSLGLAGGGGETQYF
-,TRBV29-1,TRBJ1-2,CSVYANYGYTF
-,TRBV6-1,TRBJ1-1,CASSEVRGEKAFF
-,TRBV15,TRBJ2-1,CATSRGQQGNGYNEQFF
-,TRBV5-1,TRBJ1-1,CASSLQGWGTEAFF
-,TRBV30,TRBJ2-1,CAWSTDRSSFGEQFF
-,TRBV9,TRBJ1-2,CASSVDWRVEGYTF
-,TRBV19,TRBJ2-7,CASSMTETYEQYF
-,TRBV30,TRBJ2-1,CAWNGNSYNEQFF
TRBD1,TRBV27,TRBJ1-1,CASSLLQGSEAFF
-,TRBV19,TRBJ1-5,CASSSSGIHKPQHF
TRBD2,TRBV15,TRBJ2-5,CATSRDAGGPETQYF
TRBD2,TRBV11-3,TRBJ2-2,CASSLIAGGELFF
TRBD1,TRBV19,TRBJ1-1,CASSPGGTGVKNTEAFF
-,TRBV19,TRBJ2-1,CASKTRGSYNEQFF
-,TRBV7-3,TRBJ1-1,CASSANQFTEAFF
-,TRBV7-3,TRBJ2-6,CASSFQLGGVSGANVLTF
-,TRBV28,TRBJ1-5,CASRQTAQHF